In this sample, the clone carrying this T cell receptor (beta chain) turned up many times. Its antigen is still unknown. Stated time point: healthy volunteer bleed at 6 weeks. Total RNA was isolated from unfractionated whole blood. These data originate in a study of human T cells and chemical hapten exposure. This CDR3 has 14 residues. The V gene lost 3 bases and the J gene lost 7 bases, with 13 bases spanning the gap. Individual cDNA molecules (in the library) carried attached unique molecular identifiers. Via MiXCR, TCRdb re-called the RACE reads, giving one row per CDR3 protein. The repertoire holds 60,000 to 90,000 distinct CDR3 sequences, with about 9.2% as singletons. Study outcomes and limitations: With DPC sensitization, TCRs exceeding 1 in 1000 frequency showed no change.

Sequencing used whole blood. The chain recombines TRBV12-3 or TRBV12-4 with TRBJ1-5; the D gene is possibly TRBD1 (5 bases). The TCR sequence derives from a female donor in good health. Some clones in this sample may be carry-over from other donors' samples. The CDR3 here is CASSFIQGGQPQHF. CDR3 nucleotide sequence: TGTGCCAGCAGTTTTATCCAGGGAGGACAGCCCCAGCATTTT.